This T cell receptor (beta chain) was obtained from a study of blood T cell repertoires in COVID-19. Study context: Sources were T cells, B-cell-depleted T cells, or PBMCs; the material itself was cDNA or gDNA.

Some clones are missing from TCRdb's copy, which holds only in-frame ones; the method was immunoSEQ multiplex PCR. The sample records approximately 100,000 clones, 82% being singletons. Germline CDR1 reads SGHTA; CDR2 reads FQGNSA. V was shortened by 1 base and J by 7 bases, with 10 bases between the two germline ends. This CDR3 spans 14 amino acids. This sequence originates from a man aged 55-75 years with acute or convalescent COVID-19. Material: peripheral blood. The genes are TRBV7-2 and TRBJ2-2; D is possibly TRBD1 (5 bases). DNA for the CDR3: TGTGCCAGCAGCTTAGGACAGCCGGGCGGGGAGCTGTTTTTT. Its protein is CASSLGQPGGELFF.